This TCR beta chain was identified in a study of CD8+CD57+ T cells in acquired aplastic anemia. For the study at large: The DNA of sorted CD4+ and CD8+ cells averaged around 3 ug. There were approximately 9.9 million reads, on average, for CD4+ cells from healthy donors. Study-wide results and limits: Patients and controls shared about 27 CD8+ CDR3 sequences.

Genomic DNA provided the template from which TCR beta VDJ and CDR3 profiles were obtained. TCRdb re-derived calls from the reads in MiXCR, one entry per CDR3 protein. The sample consists of around 190,000 distinct CDR3 sequences, approximately 52% of them appearing once. This clonotype was detected a few times. What it recognizes is unknown. The sequence was obtained from a human donor in good health, serving as a control. Sequencing input: sorted CD4+, CD8+, or CD8+CD57+ T cells (not recorded which) from PBMCs.

CDR3 in DNA: TGCAGTGCTCTCAACCGGGTCGGGGCGAGCTCCTACGAGCAGTACTTC. Translated, it gives CSALNRVGASSYEQYF. The chain joins TRBV20-1 to TRBJ2-7; D might be TRBD1 or TRBD2, each matching 5 bases. This CDR3 region has 16 residues. Germline V lookup: CDR1 DFQATT, CDR2 SNEGSKA (reference sequence). The V end lost 5 bases, the J end lost 0 bases, and 20 bases lay between the germline ends.